This passage covers 20 T cell receptor beta chains from one sample sequenced in a study of cytomegalovirus exposure and HLA in healthy donors. Primers included in the PCR were 60 Vbeta and 13 Jbeta primers. Assay: immunoSEQ multiplex PCR; the TCRdb copy retains only in-frame clones and omits some. The table records about 160,000 clones, over 65% of them present only once. Sequences were obtained from PBMCs. All receptors derive from a woman in her thirties or forties in good health and CMV-seronegative.

Concerning this clone: In the same sample, other DNA sequences code for this CDR3. This chain links TRBV7-9 with TRBJ1-1; TRBD1 is a possible D gene (6 bases). The CDR3 has 16 amino acids. Trimming shortened V by 5 bases and J by 2 bases, and 18 bases separated the two germline ends. The germline V gene has CDR1 SEHNR and CDR2 FQNEAQ (reference sequence). The CDR3, as DNA: TGTGCCAGCAGCCCTAGGGTAGGGGGAACAAACACTGAAGCTTTCTTT. This translates into CASSPRVGGTNTEAFF.

J is TRBJ1-4 and V is TRBV19; 7 bases are shared with TRBD1. Unmatched junction bases numbered 8, after V lost 5 bases and J lost 5 bases. Germline CDR1 and CDR2: LNHDA and SQIVND (reference sequence). The CDR3 is 15 amino acids. This CDR3 reads CASSGWDSRNEKLFF. CDR3 nucleotides: TGTGCCAGTAGTGGATGGGACAGCCGGAATGAAAAACTGTTTTTT.

The chain is built from TRBV10-2 and TRBJ1-4, with D unresolved. CDR1 is WSHSY, CDR2 SAAADI, per germline. The V end lost 8 bases, the J end lost 13 bases, and 17 bases lay between the germline ends. CDR3 length equals 12 residues. CDR3 bases: TGCGCCAGCGAGGGCCCCGAGGATCGACTGTTTTTT. It translates to CASEGPEDRLFF.

This rearrangement joins TRBV5-4 to TRBJ2-5; the D gene is possibly TRBD2 (6 bases). This CDR3 contains 16 residues. Germline V gene lookup returns CDR1 SGHNT and CDR2 YYREEE (reference sequence). The V gene lost 0 bases and the J gene lost 1 base, with 13 bases spanning the gap. In nucleotides, the CDR3 is TGTGCCAGCAGCTTGGACGGGCGGGGCCCCCAAGAGACCCAGTACTTC. Translated, it gives CASSLDGRGPQETQYF.

The V gene is TRBV6-5, the J gene TRBJ1-3; D unresolved. V lost 7 bases to trimming and J lost 1 base, with 14 bases between them. Germline V gene data show CDR1 as MNHEY and CDR2 as SVGAGI. The CDR3 sequence is 15 residues long. The CDR3 here is CASTPSLVSGNTIYF. The CDR3 DNA is TGTGCCAGCACCCCCTCTTTAGTTTCTGGAAACACCATATATTTT.

This clone was seen more than once but under ten times. This chain links TRBV5-8 with TRBJ1-1; 7 bases fit TRBD1. V was clipped by 2 bases and J by 0 bases; unmatched bases: 4. Germline CDR1 reads SGHTS; CDR2 reads YDEGEE. CDR3 length: 15 residues. Here the CDR3 reads CASSFLTGLNTEAFF. In DNA form, the CDR3 reads TGTGCCAGCAGCTTTCTGACAGGGCTGAACACTGAAGCTTTCTTT. Based on the CDR3 plus reference TRBV5-8 and TRBJ1-1, the full variable domain is EAGVTQSPTHLIKTRGQQATLRCSPISGHTSVYWYQQALGLGLQFLLWYDEGEERNRGNFPPRFSGRQFPNYSSELNVNALELEDSALYLCASSFLTGLNTEAFFGQGTRLTVV.

The chain recombines TRBV5-1 with TRBJ1-1; 12 nucleotides agree with TRBD1. The length of the CDR3 is 15 residues. The V gene's germline CDR1 is SGHRS and CDR2 YFSETQ. J gave up 3 bases and V 2 bases, and 2 bases lay outside the gene matches. The CDR3 reads CASSFGTGGYTEAFF. The DNA of the CDR3 is TGCGCCAGCAGCTTCGGGACAGGGGGCTACACTGAAGCTTTCTTT.

Only one count was recorded for this clone. The chain joins TRBV7-3 to TRBJ2-3; 7 nucleotides match TRBD1. V lost 4 bases and J lost 2; bases outside the gene matches: 6. Germline CDR1 and CDR2: SGHTA and FQGTGA. The CDR3 has 15 residues. The CDR3 sequence is CASSWRQGATDTQYF. Written as DNA, the CDR3 is TGTGCCAGCAGCTGGAGACAGGGAGCCACAGATACGCAGTATTTT.

The rearrangement joins TRBV5-1 to TRBJ1-5, with D tentatively TRBD1 (5 bases). Per the germline V gene, CDR1 is SGHRS and CDR2 is YFSETQ. The CDR3 contains 13 residues. The V and J ends lost 3 bases and 7 bases respectively, with 11 bases between them. The CDR3 DNA reads TGCGCCAGCAGCTGGGACGGGAGCCAGCCCCAGCATTTT. Translated, it gives CASSWDGSQPQHF.

This chain joins TRBV6-1 and TRBJ2-1, with D possibly matching TRBD1 (5 bases). Germline CDR1 MNHNS, CDR2 SASEGT. V lost 5 bases and J lost 0, with 11 bases in between. This CDR3 region has 15 residues. The CDR3 nucleotides read TGTGCCAGCAGTCTAGGGGCTTTCTCCTACAATGAGCAGTTCTTC. Translating gives CASSLGAFSYNEQFF.

The J gene is TRBJ1-1, the V gene TRBV11-1, with a possible D match to TRBD1 (5 bases). Germline loops: CDR1 SGHAT, CDR2 FQDESV (reference sequence). This CDR3 comprises 15 residues. Trimming removed 1 base at V and 4 bases at J, with 13 bases between. This CDR3 is CASSLEFHGGTEAFF. The CDR3 DNA is TGTGCCAGCAGCTTAGAGTTCCACGGGGGCACTGAAGCTTTCTTT.

In the case of this clone: Relative to the germline gene, one junction end is altered; a read error may explain this. In the same sample, other DNA sequences code for this CDR3. V gene TRBV7-2 combines with J gene TRBJ1-6; unclear D gene. The V gene's germline CDR1 is SGHTA and CDR2 FQGNSA. The CDR3 has 13 amino acids. The CDR3 is CASGSSYNSPLHF. The CDR3 DNA reads TGCGCCAGCGGGAGCTCCTATAATTCACCCCTCCACTTT.

The rearrangement joins TRBV5-6 to TRBJ2-5, with TRBD2 matching over 12 bases. The CDR3 spans 15 residues. Germline V gives CDR1 SGHDT, CDR2 YYEEEE. The trim removed 4 bases at V and 2 bases at J, leaving 3 bases unmatched. The CDR3 is CASSKTSGGQETQYF. The CDR3 nucleotides read TGTGCCAGCAGCAAGACTAGCGGGGGACAAGAGACCCAGTACTTC.

V usage is TRBV5-4 and J usage is TRBJ2-1; TRBD1 might be the D (5 bases). The germline V gene has CDR1 SGHNT and CDR2 YYREEE (reference sequence). The length of the CDR3 is 15 residues. V was clipped by 1 base and J by 8 bases, with 16 bases between them. This CDR3 is CASSLWQGFNDEQFF. CDR3 DNA sequence: TGTGCCAGCAGCTTGTGGCAGGGTTTTAACGATGAGCAGTTCTTC.

This clone appeared once. V gene TRBV7-2 combines with J gene TRBJ1-2; a weak D match, TRBD1 (5 bases). The CDR3 covers 13 residues. Trimming stripped 1 base from V and 4 bases from J, with 7 bases between. Germline-derived CDR1 and CDR2 are SGHTA and FQGNSA. The CDR3 reads CASSLGQRYGYTF. The CDR3 DNA reads TGTGCCAGCAGCTTAGGACAGCGCTATGGCTACACCTTC.

This clone was seen once. The chain carries TRBV5-1 and TRBJ2-7; maybe TRBD2 (5 bases). The ends were cut back, 0 bases at V and 4 bases at J, with 11 bases in the middle. Germline lookup yields CDR1 SGHRS and CDR2 YFSETQ. This CDR3 has 14 residues. CDR3 amino acids: CASSLEGVPYEQYF. The DNA for the CDR3 is TGCGCCAGCAGCTTGGAGGGAGTTCCTTACGAGCAGTACTTC.

The V and J genes are TRBV10-3 and TRBJ2-1, with D possibly TRBD1 on 9 matching bases. Trimming pared 0 bases from V and 7 bases from J, leaving 25 bases between. CDR1 and CDR2 from the germline V gene are ENHRY and SYGVKD. This CDR3 is built from 19 residues. The DNA of the CDR3 is TGTGCCATCAGTGAGTCCCTAGAGTCTGGGACAGGGACTAGGAATGAGCAGTTCTTC. Protein product: CAISESLESGTGTRNEQFF.

The rearrangement uses TRBV7-2 and TRBJ2-7; 12 bases are shared with TRBD1. Germline V CDR1 and CDR2: SGHTA, FQGNSA. The CDR3 has 15 amino acids. Trimming at V came to 3 bases and at J to 9 bases, leaving 9 bases not matched to a gene. The CDR3: CASSFPGTGGMGQYF. CDR3 nucleotides: TGTGCCAGCAGCTTCCCCGGGACAGGGGGCATGGGGCAGTACTTC.

The chain couples TRBV25-1 to TRBJ1-1; D is unresolved. Germline V lookup: CDR1 MGHDK, CDR2 SYGVNS. This CDR3 region has 11 residues. V was cut by 2 bases and J by 6 bases, with 4 bases left in between. CDR3 DNA sequence: TGTGCCAGCAGTGAACCCGCTGAAGCTTTCTTT. This codes for CASSEPAEAFF.

The chain uses TRBV20-1 and TRBJ1-2; the D is unclear. The CDR3 consists of 11 residues. V was trimmed by 2 bases and J by 4 bases, leaving 5 bases between them. Looked up from germline, CDR1 is DFQATT and CDR2 is SNEGSKA (reference sequence). The CDR3 bases are TGCAGTGCTAGATCCGGCTATGGCTACACCTTC. Its protein product is CSARSGYGYTF.